The text below deals with one TCR beta chain. The sample is drawn from a study of blood T cell repertoires in COVID-19. Study background: The origin of the acute and convalescent COVID-19 samples was the United States, Italy and Spain.

Trimming removed 3 bases at V and 6 bases at J, with 12 bases between. The CDR3 is 14 amino acids. CDR1 LNHDA and CDR2 SQIVND come from the germline V gene (reference sequence). How the authors handled the data: The authors estimated nucleated cell counts from reference gene primer amplification. Clones were read by immunoSEQ multiplex PCR, and TCRdb kept only the in-frame ones, dropping some. V and J calls plus clone size are reproduced from that table; the DNA served to infer D and trimming. The sample has about 140,000 clones; 84% are singletons. The sequence derives from a human donor in a cohort sampled during active COVID-19. This sequence joins TRBV19 and TRBJ2-1, with D possibly matching TRBD2 (7 bases). Input material: peripheral blood. In DNA form, the CDR3 reads TGTGCCAGTAGTATGAGGGGGGGCGGCAATGAGCAGTTCTTC. Its translation is CASSMRGGGNEQFF.